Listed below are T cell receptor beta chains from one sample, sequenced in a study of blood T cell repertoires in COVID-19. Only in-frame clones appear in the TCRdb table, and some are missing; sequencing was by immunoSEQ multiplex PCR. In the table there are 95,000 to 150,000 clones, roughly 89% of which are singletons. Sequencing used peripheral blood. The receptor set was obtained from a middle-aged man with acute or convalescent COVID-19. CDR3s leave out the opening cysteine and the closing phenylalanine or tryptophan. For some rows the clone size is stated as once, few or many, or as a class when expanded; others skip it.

CDR3aa: ASSEVQGKLFLGNTIY; j_gene: TRBJ1-3; v_gene: TRBV6-1; abundance: once
CDR3aa: ASSLSGTMNTEAF; j_gene: TRBJ1-1; v_gene: TRBV6-6; abundance: few
CDR3aa: ATRLTGGMDSPLH; j_gene: TRBJ1-6; v_gene: TRBV27; abundance: once
CDR3aa: ASSLTRDMNTEAF; j_gene: TRBJ1-1; v_gene: TRBV5-5; abundance: once
CDR3aa: ASSQQSGTAISGNTIY; j_gene: TRBJ1-3; v_gene: TRBV3-1/TRBV3-2; abundance: .
CDR3aa: ASSNKYRYT; j_gene: TRBJ1-2; v_gene: TRBV6-5; abundance: .
CDR3aa: ASLRDRGWYEQY; j_gene: TRBJ2-7; v_gene: TRBV6-5; abundance: .
CDR3aa: ASSYSPVNTEAF; j_gene: TRBJ1-1; v_gene: TRBV6-2/TRBV6-3; abundance: .
CDR3aa: AISKQGANEQY; j_gene: TRBJ2-7; v_gene: TRBV10-3; abundance: .
CDR3aa: ASSQPQGVYGYT; j_gene: TRBJ1-2; v_gene: TRBV3-1/TRBV3-2; abundance: .
CDR3aa: AWSVQGADSPLH; j_gene: TRBJ1-6; v_gene: TRBV30; abundance: .
CDR3aa: ASSLAGGKDSPLH; j_gene: TRBJ1-6; v_gene: TRBV7-7; abundance: .
CDR3aa: ASSLDQTVYEQY; j_gene: TRBJ2-7; v_gene: TRBV11-2; abundance: .
CDR3aa: ASSLGPAGELF; j_gene: TRBJ2-2; v_gene: TRBV5-1; abundance: .
CDR3aa: ASSQTLTGANYGYT; j_gene: TRBJ1-2; v_gene: TRBV9; abundance: .
CDR3aa: ASSPQTGGIDQPQH; j_gene: TRBJ1-5; v_gene: TRBV7-2; abundance: .
CDR3aa: ASSLGSNQPQH; j_gene: TRBJ1-5; v_gene: TRBV5-1; abundance: .
CDR3aa: AWRTGGLSPLH; j_gene: TRBJ1-6; v_gene: TRBV30; abundance: .
CDR3aa: ATSDSTFYGYT; j_gene: TRBJ1-2; v_gene: TRBV19; abundance: .
CDR3aa: ASSRGTTNEKLF; j_gene: TRBJ1-4; v_gene: TRBV19; abundance: .
CDR3aa: ASSSRLTYEQY; j_gene: TRBJ2-7; v_gene: TRBV7-2; abundance: .
CDR3aa: ASMRGSNEKLF; j_gene: TRBJ1-4; v_gene: TRBV6-6; abundance: few